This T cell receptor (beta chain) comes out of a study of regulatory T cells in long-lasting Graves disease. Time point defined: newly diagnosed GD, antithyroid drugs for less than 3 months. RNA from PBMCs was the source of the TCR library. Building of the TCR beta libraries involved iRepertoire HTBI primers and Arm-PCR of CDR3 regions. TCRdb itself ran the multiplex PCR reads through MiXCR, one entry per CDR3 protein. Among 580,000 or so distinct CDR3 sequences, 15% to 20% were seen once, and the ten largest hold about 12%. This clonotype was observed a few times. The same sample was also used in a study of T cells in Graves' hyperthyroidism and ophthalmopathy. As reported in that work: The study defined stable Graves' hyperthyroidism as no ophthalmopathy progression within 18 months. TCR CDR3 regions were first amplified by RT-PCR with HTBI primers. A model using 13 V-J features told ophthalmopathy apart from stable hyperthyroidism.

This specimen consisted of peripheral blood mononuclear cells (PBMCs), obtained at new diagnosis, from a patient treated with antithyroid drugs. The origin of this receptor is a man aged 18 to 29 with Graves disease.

CDR3 sequence reads: CAWSATGFQPQHF. The CDR3 nucleotides read TGTGCCTGGAGTGCTACAGGGTTTCAGCCCCAGCATTTT. V and J are TRBV30 and TRBJ1-5; a possible D gene is TRBD1 (6 bases). CDR1 is GTSNPN, CDR2 SVGIG, per germline (reference sequence). Trimming removed 1 base at V and 6 bases at J, with 10 bases between. The CDR3 is 13 amino acids.